The 6 T cell receptor beta chains in this list originate from one sample, sequenced in a study of blood T cells in healthy people across ages. Then a second PCR, running about 6 to 11 cycles, was carried out with a sample-barcoded 5' primer and a J-beta primer mix. MiXCR, applied by TCRdb to the 5' RACE reads, yields one record per CDR3 protein. The sample lists approximately 1,000,000 distinct CDR3 sequences; around two fifths were seen once. Input material: blood. The receptors here all came from a man between 18 and 35 years old in good health.

A remark on this clonotype: A much more abundant neighbour one base away suggests this may be a read error. The J gene is TRBJ1-2, the V gene TRBV20-1, with D perhaps matching TRBD1 (5 bases). Germline CDR1 is DFQATT and CDR2 is SNEGSKA (reference sequence). This CDR3 spans 13 amino acids. DNA for the CDR3: TGCAGTACTAGCCCACAAGGGGACTATGGCTACACCTTC. It encodes CSTSPQGDYGYTF.

This clonotype was found many times. The J gene is TRBJ1-1, the V gene TRBV4-2, with D hard to call. CDR3 length: 13 amino acids. The V end was cut by 3 bases, the J end by 5 bases, with 10 bases between. Germline CDR1 LGHNA, CDR2 YNFKEQ. CDR3 in amino acids: CASSQGGRTEAFF. The CDR3 DNA is TGTGCCAGCAGCCAGGGAGGGCGGACTGAAGCTTTCTTT.

The chain couples TRBV7-9 to TRBJ2-7, with D unclear. V was cut by 5 bases and J by 7 bases, with 12 bases left in between. Looked up from germline, CDR1 is SEHNR and CDR2 is FQNEAQ (reference sequence). The CDR3 sequence is 12 residues long. The CDR3 DNA reads TGTGCCAGCAGCGCCTCCCCCAATGAGCAGTACTTC. Translated, it gives CASSASPNEQYF.

This clonotype showed up just a few times. V is TRBV2 and J is TRBJ2-5; D possibly corresponds to TRBD2 (5 bases). Germline CDR1 reads SNHLY; CDR2 reads FYNNEI. Trimming left V 1 base short and J 3 bases short, with 6 bases between. This CDR3 comprises 13 residues. The CDR3 here is CASSEEREETQYF. In nucleotides, the CDR3 is TGTGCCAGCAGTGAAGAGAGGGAAGAGACCCAGTACTTC.

This chain joins TRBV20-1 and TRBJ2-7; D ambiguous. The CDR3 sequence is 12 residues long. Deletions cut 3 bases from V and 1 base from J, with 7 bases between. Germline V gene sequence: CDR1 DFQATT, CDR2 SNEGSKA (reference sequence). This CDR3 is CSARTMSYEQYF. CDR3 coding DNA: TGCAGTGCTAGGACGATGTCCTACGAGCAGTACTTC.

The gene calls are TRBV6-6 and TRBJ1-1, with TRBD1 as a possible D gene (6 bases). There are 16 residues in the CDR3. Germline V lookup: CDR1 MNHNY, CDR2 SVGAGI (reference sequence). The V end lost 2 bases, the J end lost 3 bases, and 16 bases lay between the germline ends. The CDR3 nucleotides read TGTGCCAGCAGTTACCATCGAAAGGGGGGCTACACTGAAGCTTTCTTT. It codes for CASSYHRKGGYTEAFF.